This is a list of T cell receptor beta chains from one sample in a study of cytomegalovirus exposure and HLA in healthy donors. TCRdb's table, derived via immunoSEQ multiplex PCR, lists solely in-frame clones and lacks some. In the table there are around 180,000 clones, about 80% of which are singletons. Sequenced sample: PBMCs. The receptor set was obtained from a man aged 18-30 years in good health and CMV-seronegative. Each CDR3 is given with its conserved first and last residue.

TRBJ2-7	TRBV6-6	15	CASRVHRDKDYEQYF
TRBJ2-5	TRBV28	14	CATSGTRGWETQYF
TRBJ2-7	TRBV7-2	15	CASSLAKGALYEQYF
TRBJ2-7	TRBV6-6	16	CASSYTLAGALVEQYF
TRBJ2-3	TRBV5-6	13	CASSDRATDTQYF
TRBJ1-3	TRBV19	15	CASSVQGISGNTIYF
TRBJ1-1	TRBV7-9	12	CSSSPGNTEAFF
TRBJ2-7	TRBV10-3	13	CAISPTGGYEQYF
TRBJ2-1	TRBV28	16	CASSSVGTGEYNEQFF
TRBJ2-1	TRBV7-9	17	CSSSSSSGAGSWDEQFF
TRBJ1-5	TRBV4-3	16	CASSQDVALRNQPQHF
TRBJ2-5	TRBV18	15	CASSPLGTGSVTQYF
TRBJ2-7	TRBV2	15	CASSESNRGRYEQYF
TRBJ2-1	TRBV27	14	CASSLSSSANEQFF
TRBJ2-1	TRBV9	15	CASSERWAYYNEQFF
TRBJ2-2	TRBV30	14	CAWIPGLTTGELFF
TRBJ2-7	TRBV5-1	14	CASSQNTLSDEQYF
TRBJ1-2	TRBV5-8	14	CASTNSLTNYGYTF
TRBJ2-1	TRBV4-2	13	CASSLRQGRRQFF
TRBJ2-7	TRBV19	17	CASSIESAGTLSYEQYF